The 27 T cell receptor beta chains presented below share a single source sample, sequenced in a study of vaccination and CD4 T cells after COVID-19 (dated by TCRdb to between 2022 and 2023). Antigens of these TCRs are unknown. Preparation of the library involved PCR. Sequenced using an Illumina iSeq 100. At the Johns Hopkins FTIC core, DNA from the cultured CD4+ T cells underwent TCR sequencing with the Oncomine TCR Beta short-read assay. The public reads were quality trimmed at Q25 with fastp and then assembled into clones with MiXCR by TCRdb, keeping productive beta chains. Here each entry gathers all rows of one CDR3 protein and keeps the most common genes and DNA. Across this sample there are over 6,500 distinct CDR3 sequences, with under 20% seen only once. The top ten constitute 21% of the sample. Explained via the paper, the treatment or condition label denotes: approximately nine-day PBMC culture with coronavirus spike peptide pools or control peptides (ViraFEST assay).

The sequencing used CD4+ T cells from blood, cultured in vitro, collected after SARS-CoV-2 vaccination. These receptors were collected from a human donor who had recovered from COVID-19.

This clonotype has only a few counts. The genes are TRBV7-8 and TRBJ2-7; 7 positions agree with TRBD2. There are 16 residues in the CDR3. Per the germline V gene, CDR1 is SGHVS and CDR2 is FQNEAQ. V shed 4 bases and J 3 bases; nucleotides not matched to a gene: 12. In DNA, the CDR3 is TGTGCCAGCAGCTCCTTTTCCGGCGGGAGCAGCTACGAGCAGTACTTC. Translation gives CASSSFSGGSSYEQYF.

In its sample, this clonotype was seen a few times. CDR3 sequence reads: CASSRSGVAYNEQFF. CDR3 nucleotide sequence: TGTGCCAGCAGCCGTAGCGGGGTGGCGTACAATGAGCAGTTCTTC. The chain employs TRBV7-3 and TRBJ2-1; 8 nucleotides agree with TRBD2. V lost 5 bases and J lost 4; bases outside the gene matches: 7. Germline-derived CDR1 and CDR2 are SGHTA and FQGTGA. The CDR3 is made up of 15 amino acids. Using reference TRBV7-3 and TRBJ2-1 for the parts outside the CDR3, the full variable domain is GAGVSQTPSNKVTEKGKYVELRCDPISGHTALYWYRQSLGQGPEFLIYFQGTGAADDSGLPNDRFFAVRPEGSVSTLKIQRTERGDSAVYLCASSRSGVAYNEQFFGPGTRLTVL.

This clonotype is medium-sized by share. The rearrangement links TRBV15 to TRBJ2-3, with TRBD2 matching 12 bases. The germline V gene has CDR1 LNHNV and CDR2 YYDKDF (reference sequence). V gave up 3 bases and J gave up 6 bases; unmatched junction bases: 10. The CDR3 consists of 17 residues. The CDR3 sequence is CATSRDASGRATDTQYF. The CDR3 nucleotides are TGTGCCACCAGCAGGGATGCTAGCGGGAGGGCCACGGATACGCAGTATTTT.

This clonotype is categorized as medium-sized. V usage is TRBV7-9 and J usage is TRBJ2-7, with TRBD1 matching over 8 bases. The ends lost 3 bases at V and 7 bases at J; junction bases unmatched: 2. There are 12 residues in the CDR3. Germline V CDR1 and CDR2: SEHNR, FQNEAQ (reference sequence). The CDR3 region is CASSLTGDEQYF. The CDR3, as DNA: TGTGCCAGCAGCTTGACAGGGGATGAGCAGTACTTC.

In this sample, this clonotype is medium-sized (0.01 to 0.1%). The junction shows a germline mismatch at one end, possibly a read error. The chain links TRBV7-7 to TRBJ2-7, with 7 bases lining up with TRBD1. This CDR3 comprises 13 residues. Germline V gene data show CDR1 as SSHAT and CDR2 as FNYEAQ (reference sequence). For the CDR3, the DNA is TGTGCTAGCAGCCTTAACAGGGGCTACGAGCAGTACTTC. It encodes CASSLNRGYEQYF.

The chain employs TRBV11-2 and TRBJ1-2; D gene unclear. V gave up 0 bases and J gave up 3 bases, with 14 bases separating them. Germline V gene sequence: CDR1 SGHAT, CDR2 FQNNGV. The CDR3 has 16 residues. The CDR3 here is CASSLDLSRPDYGYTF. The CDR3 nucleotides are TGTGCCAGCAGCTTAGATTTGAGCAGGCCAGACTATGGCTACACCTTC. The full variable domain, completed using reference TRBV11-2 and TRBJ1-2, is EAGVAQSPRYKIIEKRQSVAFWCNPISGHATLYWYQQILGQGPKLLIQFQNNGVVDDSQLPKDRFSAERLKGVDSTLKIQPAKLEDSAVYLCASSLDLSRPDYGYTFGSGTRLTVV.

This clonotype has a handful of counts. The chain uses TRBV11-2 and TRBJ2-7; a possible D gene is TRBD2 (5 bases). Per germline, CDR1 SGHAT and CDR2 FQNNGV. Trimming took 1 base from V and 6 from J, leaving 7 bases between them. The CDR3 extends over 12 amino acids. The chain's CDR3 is CASSLGAGEQYF. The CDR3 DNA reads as TGTGCCAGCAGCTTAGGGGCGGGCGAGCAGTACTTC.

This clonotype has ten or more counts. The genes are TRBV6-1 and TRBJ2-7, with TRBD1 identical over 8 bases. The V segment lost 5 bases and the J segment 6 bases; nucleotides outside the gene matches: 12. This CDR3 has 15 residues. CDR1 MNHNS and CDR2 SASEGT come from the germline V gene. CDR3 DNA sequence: TGTGCCAGCAGTAAAGACAGGGGAAAGTCTCGCGAGCAGTACTTC. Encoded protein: CASSKDRGKSREQYF.

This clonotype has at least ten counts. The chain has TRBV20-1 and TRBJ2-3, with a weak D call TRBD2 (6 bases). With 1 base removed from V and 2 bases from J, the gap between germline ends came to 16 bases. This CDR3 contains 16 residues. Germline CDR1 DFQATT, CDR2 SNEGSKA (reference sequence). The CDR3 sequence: CSARGQYGLSTDTQYF. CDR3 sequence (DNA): TGCAGTGCTAGAGGCCAATATGGACTATCCACAGATACGCAGTATTTT.

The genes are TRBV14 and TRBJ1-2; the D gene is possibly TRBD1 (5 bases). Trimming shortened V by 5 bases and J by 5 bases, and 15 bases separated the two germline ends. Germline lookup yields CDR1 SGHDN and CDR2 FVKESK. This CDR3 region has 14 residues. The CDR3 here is CASSSRGRVYGYTF. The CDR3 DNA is TGTGCCAGCAGCTCAAGGGGTCGAGTATATGGCTACACCTTC.

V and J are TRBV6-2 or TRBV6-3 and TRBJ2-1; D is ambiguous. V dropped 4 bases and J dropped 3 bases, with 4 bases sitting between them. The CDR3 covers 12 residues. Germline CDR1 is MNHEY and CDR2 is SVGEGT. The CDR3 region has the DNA TGTGCCAGCAGTTTCATCTACAATGAGCAGTTCTTC. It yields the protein CASSFIYNEQFF.

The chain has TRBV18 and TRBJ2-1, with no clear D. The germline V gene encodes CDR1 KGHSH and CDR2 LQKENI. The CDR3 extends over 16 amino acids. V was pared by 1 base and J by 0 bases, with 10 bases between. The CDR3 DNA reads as TGTGCCAGCTCACCACGTGCACAGAGCTCCTACAATGAGCAGTTCTTC. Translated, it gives CASSPRAQSSYNEQFF. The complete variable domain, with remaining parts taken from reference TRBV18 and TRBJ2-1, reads NAGVMQNPRHLVRRRGQEARLRCSPMKGHSHVYWYRQLPEEGLKFMVYLQKENIIDESGMPKERFSAEFPKEGPSILRIQQVVRGDSAAYFCASSPRAQSSYNEQFFGPGTRLTVL.

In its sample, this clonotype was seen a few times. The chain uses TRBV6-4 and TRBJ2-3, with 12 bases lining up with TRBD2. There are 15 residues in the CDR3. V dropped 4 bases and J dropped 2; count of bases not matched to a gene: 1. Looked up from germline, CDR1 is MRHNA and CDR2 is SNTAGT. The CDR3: CASSASGGATDTQYF. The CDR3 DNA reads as TGTGCCAGCAGTGCTAGCGGGGGGGCCACAGATACGCAGTATTTT.

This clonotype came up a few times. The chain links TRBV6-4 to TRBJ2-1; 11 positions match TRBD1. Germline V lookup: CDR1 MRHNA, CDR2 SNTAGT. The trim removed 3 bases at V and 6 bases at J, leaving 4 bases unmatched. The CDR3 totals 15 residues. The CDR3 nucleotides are TGTGCCAGCAGTGAGAGGACAGGGGGCGGCAATGAGCAGTTCTTC. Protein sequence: CASSERTGGGNEQFF.

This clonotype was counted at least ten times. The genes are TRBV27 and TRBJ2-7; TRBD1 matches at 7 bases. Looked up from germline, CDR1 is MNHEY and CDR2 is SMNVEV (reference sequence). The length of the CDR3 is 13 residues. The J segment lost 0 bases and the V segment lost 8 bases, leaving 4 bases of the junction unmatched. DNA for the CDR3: TGTGCCAGCGGGGGACAGAACTCCTACGAGCAGTACTTC. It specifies CASGGQNSYEQYF.

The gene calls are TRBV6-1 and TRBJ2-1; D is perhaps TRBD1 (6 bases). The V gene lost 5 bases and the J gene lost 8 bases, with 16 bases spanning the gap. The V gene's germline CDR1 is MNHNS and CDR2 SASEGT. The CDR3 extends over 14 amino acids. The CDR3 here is CASSPRVGGDEQFF. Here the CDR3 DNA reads TGTGCCAGCAGTCCCCGGGTTGGGGGCGATGAGCAGTTCTTC.

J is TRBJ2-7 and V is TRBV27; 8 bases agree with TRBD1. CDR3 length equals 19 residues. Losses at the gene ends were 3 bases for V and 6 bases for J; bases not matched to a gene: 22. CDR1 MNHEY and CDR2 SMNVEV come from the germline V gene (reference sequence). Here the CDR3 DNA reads TGTGCCAGCAGTTTCTCCTCCCGGGACAGGAGGTTCTTCGTGTGCGAGCAGTACTTC. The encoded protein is CASSFSSRDRRFFVCEQYF.

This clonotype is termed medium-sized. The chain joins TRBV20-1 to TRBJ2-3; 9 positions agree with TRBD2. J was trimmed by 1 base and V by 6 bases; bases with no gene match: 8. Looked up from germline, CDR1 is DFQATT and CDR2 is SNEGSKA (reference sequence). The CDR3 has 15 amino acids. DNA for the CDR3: TGCAGTGCCGGGGCGGGAGGGTACGGCACAGATACGCAGTATTTT. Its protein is CSAGAGGYGTDTQYF.

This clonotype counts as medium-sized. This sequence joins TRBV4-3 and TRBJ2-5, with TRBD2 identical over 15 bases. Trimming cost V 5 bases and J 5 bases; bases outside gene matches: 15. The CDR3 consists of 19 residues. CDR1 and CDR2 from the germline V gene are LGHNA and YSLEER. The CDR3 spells CASSSRRTSGRALGETQYF. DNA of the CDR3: TGCGCCAGCAGCTCAAGACGGACTAGCGGGAGGGCCCTCGGGGAGACCCAGTACTTC.

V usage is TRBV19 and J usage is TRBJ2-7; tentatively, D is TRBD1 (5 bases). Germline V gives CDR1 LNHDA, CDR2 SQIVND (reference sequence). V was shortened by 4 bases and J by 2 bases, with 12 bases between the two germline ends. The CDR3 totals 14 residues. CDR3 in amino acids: CASSTVVGPYEQYF. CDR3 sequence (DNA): TGTGCCAGTAGTACGGTAGTGGGGCCCTACGAGCAGTACTTC.

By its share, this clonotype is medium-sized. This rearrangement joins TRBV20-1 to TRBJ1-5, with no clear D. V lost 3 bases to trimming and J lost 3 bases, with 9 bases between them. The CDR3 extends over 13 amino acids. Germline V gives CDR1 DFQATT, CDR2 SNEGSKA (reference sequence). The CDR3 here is CSASSVYNQPQHF. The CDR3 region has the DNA TGCAGTGCTAGCAGTGTCTACAATCAGCCCCAGCATTTT.

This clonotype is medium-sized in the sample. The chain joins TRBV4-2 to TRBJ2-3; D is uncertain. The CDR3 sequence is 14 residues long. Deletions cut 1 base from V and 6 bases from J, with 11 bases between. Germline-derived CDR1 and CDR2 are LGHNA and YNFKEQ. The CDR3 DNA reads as TGTGCCAGCAGCCAAGTAGGGTTTAAGGATACGCAGTATTTT. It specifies CASSQVGFKDTQYF.

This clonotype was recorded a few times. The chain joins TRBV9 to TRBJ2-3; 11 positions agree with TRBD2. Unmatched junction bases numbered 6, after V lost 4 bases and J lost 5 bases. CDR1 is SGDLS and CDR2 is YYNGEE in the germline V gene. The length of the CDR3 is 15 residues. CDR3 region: CASSLLGLAGDTQYF. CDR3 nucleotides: TGTGCCAGCAGCCTTCTAGGACTAGCGGGAGATACGCAGTATTTT.

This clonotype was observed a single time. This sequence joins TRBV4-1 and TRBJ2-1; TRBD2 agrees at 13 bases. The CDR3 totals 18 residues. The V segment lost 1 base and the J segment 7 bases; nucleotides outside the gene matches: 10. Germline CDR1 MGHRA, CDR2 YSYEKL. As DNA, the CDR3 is TGCGCCAGCAGCCAAGTTGACATGGGACTAGCGGGACCTAATGAGCAGTTCTTC. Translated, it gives CASSQVDMGLAGPNEQFF.

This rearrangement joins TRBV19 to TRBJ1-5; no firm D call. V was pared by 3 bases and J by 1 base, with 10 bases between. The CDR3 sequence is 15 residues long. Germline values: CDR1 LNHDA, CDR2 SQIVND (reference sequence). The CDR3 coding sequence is TGTGCCAGTAGTATTAACTATCGGAGCAATCAGCCCCAGCATTTT. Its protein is CASSINYRSNQPQHF.

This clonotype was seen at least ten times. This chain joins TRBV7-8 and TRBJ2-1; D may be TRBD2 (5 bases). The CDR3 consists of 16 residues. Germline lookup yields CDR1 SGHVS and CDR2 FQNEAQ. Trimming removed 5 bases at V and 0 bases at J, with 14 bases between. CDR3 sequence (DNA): TGTGCCAGCAGCGGAGGACGGGGAGCCTCCTACAATGAGCAGTTCTTC. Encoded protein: CASSGGRGASYNEQFF.

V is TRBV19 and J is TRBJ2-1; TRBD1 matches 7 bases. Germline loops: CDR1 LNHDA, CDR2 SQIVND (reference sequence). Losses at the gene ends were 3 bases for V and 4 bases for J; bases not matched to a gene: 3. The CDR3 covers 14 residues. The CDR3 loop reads CASSIGTVYNEQFF. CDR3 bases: TGTGCCAGTAGTATTGGGACAGTATACAATGAGCAGTTCTTC.